The T cell receptor (beta chain) under discussion was sequenced for a study of neurological immune-mediated disorders. Whole-study results and caveats: Levels of TCR clonal expansion peaked in HTLV-1-associated myelopathy and reached their lowest in multiple sclerosis, under those of healthy controls. Private repertoires in all groups were suggested by the absence of shared CDR3 amino acid sequences among expanded clones across subjects.

The method for making cDNA was 5'RACE, and it used 10-nucleotide random UMIs. TCRdb ran MiXCR on the 5' RACE reads and lists one entry per CDR3 protein. The repertoire holds 26,000 or so distinct CDR3 sequences, with around 20% as singletons. 2 million unsorted PBMCs were stored in RNAlater at -80 °C before RNA extraction. In this sample, this clonotype turned up a few times. Antigen: not known. The V gene's germline CDR1 is SNHLY and CDR2 FYNNEI. This CDR3 spans 15 amino acids. The V and J ends lost 11 bases and 3 bases, in that order; junction bases with no gene match: 11. The genes are TRBV2 and TRBJ2-2; TRBD1 aligns across 8 bases. The material sequenced was PBMCs. The source is an older woman in good health. The chain's CDR3 is CAVNRGSSDTGELFF. CDR3 DNA: TGTGCCGTAAACAGGGGGAGTTCGGACACCGGGGAGCTGTTTTTT.